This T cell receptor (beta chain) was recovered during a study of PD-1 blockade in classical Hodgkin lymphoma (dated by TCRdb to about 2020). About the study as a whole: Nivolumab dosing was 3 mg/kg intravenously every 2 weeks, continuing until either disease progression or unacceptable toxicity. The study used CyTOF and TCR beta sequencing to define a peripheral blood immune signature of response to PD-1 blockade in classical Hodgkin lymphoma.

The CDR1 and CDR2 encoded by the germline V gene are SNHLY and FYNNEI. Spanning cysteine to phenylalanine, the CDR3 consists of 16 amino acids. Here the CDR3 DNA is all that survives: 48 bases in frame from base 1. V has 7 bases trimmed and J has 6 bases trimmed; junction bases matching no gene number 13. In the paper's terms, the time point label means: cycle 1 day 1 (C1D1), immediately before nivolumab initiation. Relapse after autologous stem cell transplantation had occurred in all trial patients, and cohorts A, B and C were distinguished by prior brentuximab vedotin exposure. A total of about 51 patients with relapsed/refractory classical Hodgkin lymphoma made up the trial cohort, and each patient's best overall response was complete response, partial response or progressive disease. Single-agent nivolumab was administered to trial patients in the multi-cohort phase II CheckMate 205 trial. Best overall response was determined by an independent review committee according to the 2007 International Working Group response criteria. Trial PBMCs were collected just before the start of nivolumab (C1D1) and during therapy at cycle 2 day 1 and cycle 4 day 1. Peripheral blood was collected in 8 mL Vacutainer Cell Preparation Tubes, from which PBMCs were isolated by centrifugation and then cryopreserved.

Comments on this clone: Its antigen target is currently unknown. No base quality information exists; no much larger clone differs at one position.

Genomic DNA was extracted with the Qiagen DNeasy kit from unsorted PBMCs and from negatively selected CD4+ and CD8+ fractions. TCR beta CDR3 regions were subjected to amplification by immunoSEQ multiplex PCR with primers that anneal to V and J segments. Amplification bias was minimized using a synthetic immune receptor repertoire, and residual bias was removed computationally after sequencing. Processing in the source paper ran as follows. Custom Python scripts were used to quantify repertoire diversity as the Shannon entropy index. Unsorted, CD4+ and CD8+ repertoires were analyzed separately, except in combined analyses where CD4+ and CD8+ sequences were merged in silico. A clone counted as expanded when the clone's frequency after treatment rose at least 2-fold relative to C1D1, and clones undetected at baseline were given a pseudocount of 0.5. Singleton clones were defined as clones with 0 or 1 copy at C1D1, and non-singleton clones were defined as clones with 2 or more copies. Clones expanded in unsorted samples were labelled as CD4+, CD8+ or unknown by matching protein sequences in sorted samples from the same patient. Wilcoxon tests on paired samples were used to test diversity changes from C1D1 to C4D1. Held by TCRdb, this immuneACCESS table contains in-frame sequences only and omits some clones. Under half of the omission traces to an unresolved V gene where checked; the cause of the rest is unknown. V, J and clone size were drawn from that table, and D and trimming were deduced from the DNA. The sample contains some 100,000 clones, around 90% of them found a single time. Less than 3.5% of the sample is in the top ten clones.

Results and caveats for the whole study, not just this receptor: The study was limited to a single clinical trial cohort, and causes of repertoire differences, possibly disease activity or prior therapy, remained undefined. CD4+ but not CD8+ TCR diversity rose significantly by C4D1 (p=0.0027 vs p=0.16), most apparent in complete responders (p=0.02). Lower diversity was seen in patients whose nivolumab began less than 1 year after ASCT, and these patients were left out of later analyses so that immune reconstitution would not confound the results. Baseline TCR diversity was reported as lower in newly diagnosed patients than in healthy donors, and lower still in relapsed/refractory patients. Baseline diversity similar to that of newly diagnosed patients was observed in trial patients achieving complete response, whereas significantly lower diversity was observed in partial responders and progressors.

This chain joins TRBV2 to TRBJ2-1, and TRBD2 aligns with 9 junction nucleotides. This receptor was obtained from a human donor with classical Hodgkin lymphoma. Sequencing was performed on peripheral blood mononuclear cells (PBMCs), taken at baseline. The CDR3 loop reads CASNPGAGGPVNEQFF. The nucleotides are TGTGCCAGCAATCCTGGGGCGGGAGGGCCTGTCAATGAGCAGTTCTTC.